Each of the 3 T cell receptor beta chains below was sequenced from the same sample in a study of radiation and T cells in renal cell carcinoma. The data were produced by immunoSEQ multiplex PCR, yet TCRdb's version contains in-frame clones alone and is incomplete. The sample includes roughly 140,000 clones, about 87% of them seen just once. Time point meaning: blood 2 weeks post-SBRT. Indicated treatment: 15 Gy SBRT to primary tumor, nephrectomy 4 weeks later. Material: blood, obtained from a patient whose treatment included radiotherapy and nephrectomy. All receptors derive from a woman between 50 and 59 years old with renal cell carcinoma.

J is TRBJ1-1 and V is TRBV6-5, with TRBD1 as a possible D gene (6 bases). Trimming removed 5 bases from V and 9 bases from J, with 10 bases in between. The CDR3 is 11 residues long. Germline CDR1 is MNHEY and CDR2 is SVGAGI. The CDR3 sequence is CASSVQGKAFF. The DNA for the CDR3 is TGTGCCAGCAGTGTACAGGGTAAAGCTTTCTTT.

This chain uses TRBV5-4 with TRBJ1-1; TRBD1 is a possible D gene (5 bases). The CDR3 has 14 residues. V lost 4 bases to trimming and J lost 3 bases, with 13 bases between them. Germline CDR1 reads SGHNT; CDR2 reads YYREEE (reference sequence). The CDR3 DNA reads as TGTGCCAGCAGCCCTCGGGGGGGGTACACTGAAGCTTTCTTT. It is translated as CASSPRGGYTEAFF.

V and J are TRBV30 and TRBJ1-1; D call uncertain. Trimming removed 0 bases at V and 0 bases at J, with 17 bases between. The CDR3 has 17 residues. The germline gives CDR1 GTSNPN, CDR2 SVGIG (reference sequence). CDR3 coding DNA: TGTGCCTGGAGTGTAATGAGACGAGGGCAGTTGAACACTGAAGCTTTCTTT. This sequence encodes CAWSVMRRGQLNTEAFF.